This T cell receptor beta chain appears in the sequencing data of a study of T cell changes during pregnancy in multiple sclerosis. With 1 base clipped from V and 4 bases from J, the junction kept 6 bases outside the gene matches. The CDR3 contains 14 residues. CDR1 and CDR2 from the germline V gene are GTSNPN and SVGIG (reference sequence). Here immunoSEQ multiplex PCR was the method, and the copy in TCRdb shows in-frame clones only, minus some. The table records 90,000 to 130,000 clones, approximately 90% of them present only once. This clone was recorded only once. Sequenced material: peripheral blood, taken in the third trimester of pregnancy. The source is a female donor with multiple sclerosis, enrolled in a pregnancy study. The V and J genes are TRBV30 and TRBJ1-1; 7 nucleotides align to TRBD1. In DNA form, the CDR3 reads TGTGCCTGGAGTGAGCCAGGGGGAGGCACTGAAGCTTTCTTT. This codes for CAWSEPGGGTEAFF.